The source of this TCR beta chain is a study of cytomegalovirus exposure and HLA in healthy donors. Study-level findings and limits: In a later analysis, compared with equally common non-associated chains, HLA-associated beta chains were more expanded. There were several of the most significant clusters that appeared linked to common viral pathogens in a later analysis. A missense variant in DCLRE1C was later tied to TCR beta V- and J-gene trimming.

J gave up 2 bases and V 4 bases, and 5 bases lay outside the gene matches. Per the germline V gene, CDR1 is LNHDA and CDR2 is SQIVND (reference sequence). CDR3 size: 14 residues. The PCR employed 60 Vbeta primers together with 13 Jbeta primers. Assay: immunoSEQ multiplex PCR; the TCRdb copy retains only in-frame clones and omits some. The sample has more than 110,000 clones, 75% seen once. A remark on this clone: What it recognizes is unknown.

Sequenced: PBMCs. J is TRBJ2-7 and V is TRBV19; TRBD1 agrees at 7 bases. The clonotype was recovered from a young man in good health and CMV-seronegative. CDR3: CASSKRQGPYEQYF. CDR3 sequence (DNA): TGTGCCAGTAGTAAAAGACAGGGCCCCTACGAGCAGTACTTC.